This entry concerns a single T cell receptor (beta chain). The data were obtained in a study of blood T cell repertoires in COVID-19. Assay used: immunoSEQ multiplex PCR; TCRdb lists only in-frame clones, some missing. The sample consists of some 57,000 clones, around 90% of them appearing once. Trimming shortened V by 4 bases and J by 13 bases, and 21 bases separated the two germline ends. CDR1 SGDLS and CDR2 YYNGEE come from the germline V gene. This CDR3 region has 14 residues. J is TRBJ2-4 and V is TRBV9, with D possibly TRBD2 on 6 matching bases. Sample: peripheral blood. The receptor was derived from a man between 65 and 85 years old with acute or convalescent COVID-19. The CDR3 DNA sequence: TGTGCCAGCAGCCCATTGGGGGGTTTGTCTATCCAGTACTTC. Its protein is CASSPLGGLSIQYF.